The 12 T cell receptor beta chains below all came from one sample that was sequenced in a study of Ad26.COV2.S vaccination and SARS-CoV-2 variants. Some clones are missing from TCRdb's copy, which holds only in-frame ones; the method was immunoSEQ multiplex PCR. The data show some 340,000 clones, approximately 86% seen once. The treatment here: roughly 20 received Ad26.COV2.S at low or high dose, single or two shots; roughly five received placebo; per-sample allocation not given. Day 63 following the first vaccine or placebo injection was when the samples were taken. The specimen comprised peripheral blood, sampled in a trial of Ad26.COV2.S vaccine versus placebo. These receptors all come from a person aged 18 to 59 who received the Ad26.COV2.S COVID-19 vaccine or a placebo.

This clone was picked up many times. The rearrangement uses TRBV7-9 and TRBJ2-1, with D possibly matching TRBD2 (5 bases). CDR3 length: 15 residues. Germline V gene sequence: CDR1 SEHNR, CDR2 FQNEAQ (reference sequence). V was shortened by 4 bases and J by 0 bases, with 10 bases between the two germline ends. The CDR3 loop is CASSSRGSSYNEQFF. CDR3 bases: TGTGCCAGCAGCTCCCGGGGTTCCTCCTACAATGAGCAGTTCTTC. Using reference TRBV7-9 and TRBJ2-1 for the parts outside the CDR3, the full variable domain is DTGVSQNPRHKITKRGQNVTFRCDPISEHNRLYWYRQTLGQGPEFLTYFQNEAQLEKSRLLSDRFSAERPKGSFSTLEIQRTEQGDSAMYLCASSSRGSSYNEQFFGPGTRLTVL.

The chain links TRBV10-2 to TRBJ2-6; 7 nucleotides align to TRBD2. Looked up from germline, CDR1 is WSHSY and CDR2 is SAAADI. J was trimmed by 4 bases and V by 2 bases; bases with no gene match: 2. There are 15 residues in the CDR3. In nucleotides, the CDR3 is TGCGCCAGCAGTGAGGCGGGGGTCGGGGCCAACGTCCTGACTTTC. Translating it yields CASSEAGVGANVLTF.

The genes are TRBV2 and TRBJ2-7; the D call may be TRBD1 or TRBD2 (6 bases each). Germline V lookup: CDR1 SNHLY, CDR2 FYNNEI. V lost 5 bases, J lost 3 bases, and 17 bases lay in between. CDR3 length: 15 residues. The CDR3 sequence: CASSSDAGHLYEQYF. Written as DNA, the CDR3 is TGTGCCAGCAGTTCAGATGCGGGACACCTCTACGAGCAGTACTTC.

The chain uses TRBV6-5 and TRBJ2-7; D gene uncertain. The CDR3 loop spans 15 amino acids. V was pared by 0 bases and J by 5 bases, with 14 bases between. Looked up from germline, CDR1 is MNHEY and CDR2 is SVGAGI. The CDR3 coding sequence is TGTGCCAGCAGTTACTCCGCCGGGTGGGGTAACGAGCAGTACTTC. This encodes CASSYSAGWGNEQYF.

This clone appeared once. The J gene is TRBJ2-3, the V gene TRBV11-3; 7 bases line up with TRBD2. This CDR3 has 19 residues. The V gene's germline CDR1 is SGHNT and CDR2 YENEEA. The V and J ends lost 0 bases and 0 bases, in that order; junction bases with no gene match: 12. The CDR3 bases are TGTGCCAGCAGCTTAGAAAGGGCTAGCGGACGAATTAGCACAGATACGCAGTATTTT. Its translation: CASSLERASGRISTDTQYF.

V usage is TRBV12-3 or TRBV12-4 and J usage is TRBJ2-7, with a weak D call TRBD2 (7 bases). V was clipped by 7 bases and J by 5 bases, with 15 bases between them. CDR3 length: 13 residues. The CDR3 here is CASMGGGWDEQYF. CDR3 nucleotide sequence: TGTGCCAGCATGGGAGGGGGATGGGACGAGCAGTACTTC.

V and J are TRBV10-3 and TRBJ1-1; the D is unclear. There are 11 residues in the CDR3. Germline V gene sequence: CDR1 ENHRY, CDR2 SYGVKD. V was cut by 2 bases and J by 6 bases, with 4 bases left in between. This CDR3 is CAISESAEAFF. The CDR3 coding sequence is TGTGCCATCAGTGAGAGCGCTGAAGCTTTCTTT.

The chain links TRBV7-2 to TRBJ2-3, with 16 nucleotides matching TRBD2. The CDR3 length is 16 residues. V dropped 6 bases and J dropped 10; count of bases not matched to a gene: 10. CDR1 and CDR2 (germline): SGHTA, FQGNSA. The CDR3 is CASSRGTSGGATPQYF. Here the CDR3 DNA reads TGTGCCAGCAGTCGAGGGACTAGCGGGGGGGCCACTCCGCAGTATTTT.

The V call is TRBV27, the J call TRBJ2-5; 9 bases are shared with TRBD2. The CDR3 contains 15 residues. Germline V gene sequence: CDR1 MNHEY, CDR2 SMNVEV (reference sequence). Germline trimming cut 4 bases from V and 4 bases from J; bases unmatched to any gene: 7. The CDR3 region has the DNA TGTGCCAGCAGTTCCCGGACTAGCGCTGTAGAGACCCAGTACTTC. Translation: CASSSRTSAVETQYF.

Only one count was recorded for this clone. J is TRBJ2-5 and V is TRBV27; no firm D call. The V end lost 2 bases, the J end lost 5 bases, and 6 bases lay between the germline ends. The CDR3 has 12 amino acids. CDR1 is MNHEY, CDR2 SMNVEV, per germline (reference sequence). The chain's CDR3 is CASSLVGETQYF. As DNA, the CDR3 is TGTGCCAGCAGTTTAGTAGGGGAGACCCAGTACTTC.

The chain links TRBV12-3 or TRBV12-4 to TRBJ2-5, with TRBD2 as a possible D gene (7 bases). This CDR3 is 13 amino acids long. Trimming cost V 6 bases and J 6 bases, with 14 bases left between them. The CDR3 coding sequence is TGTGCCAGCAGCATACCCGGGGGGCAGACCCAGTACTTC. It specifies CASSIPGGQTQYF.

This chain's CDR3 is CASSLVPSMDTEAFF. In nucleotides, the CDR3 is TGCGCCAGCAGCTTGGTGCCATCGATGGACACTGAAGCTTTCTTT. This chain links TRBV5-1 with TRBJ1-1; D remains unclear. The CDR3 contains 15 residues. Trimming took off 0 bases at V and 3 bases at J, with 12 bases between the two ends. CDR1 is SGHRS, CDR2 YFSETQ, per germline.